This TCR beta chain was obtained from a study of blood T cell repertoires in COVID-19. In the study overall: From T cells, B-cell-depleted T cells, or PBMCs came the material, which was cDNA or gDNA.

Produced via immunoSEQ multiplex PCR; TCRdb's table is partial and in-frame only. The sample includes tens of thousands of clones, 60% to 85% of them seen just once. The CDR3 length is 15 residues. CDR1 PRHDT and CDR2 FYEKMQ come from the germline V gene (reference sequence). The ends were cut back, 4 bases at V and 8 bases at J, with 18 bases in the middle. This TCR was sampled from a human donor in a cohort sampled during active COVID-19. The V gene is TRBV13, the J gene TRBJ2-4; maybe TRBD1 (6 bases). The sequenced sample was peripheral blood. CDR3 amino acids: CASSSLGATGDIQYF. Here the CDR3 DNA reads TGTGCCAGCAGCTCCCTGGGGGCCACAGGAGACATTCAGTACTTC.